This T cell receptor (beta chain) was sequenced during a study of blood T cell repertoires in COVID-19. The wider study: Acute and convalescent COVID-19 samples came from the United States, Italy and Spain.

Original processing methods: Estimation of nucleated cell counts relied on the amplification of reference gene primers. Sequencing used immunoSEQ multiplex PCR; TCRdb keeps in-frame clones, though not all of them. For V, J and clone size, that table is used; D and trimming come from the DNA. The data hold hundreds of thousands of clones, with 70% to 75% observed a single time. A note on this clone: The identical CDR3 is also encoded by other nucleotide sequences in the sample.

Germline loops: CDR1 SGHRS, CDR2 YFSETQ. V lost 3 bases and J lost 1; bases outside the gene matches: 2. CDR3 length: 16 amino acids. The specimen sequenced was peripheral blood. The J gene is TRBJ2-5, the V gene TRBV5-1; TRBD2 agrees at 14 bases. The TCR was taken from a woman over 75 with acute or convalescent COVID-19. This CDR3 reads CASSSGLAGGQETQYF. CDR3 in DNA: TGCGCCAGCAGCTCCGGACTAGCGGGAGGCCAAGAGACCCAGTACTTC. The full variable domain, with the rest looked up from reference TRBV5-1 and TRBJ2-5, is KAGVTQTPRYLIKTRGQQVTLSCSPISGHRSVSWYQQTPGQGLQFLFEYFSETQRNKGNFPGRFSGRQFSNSRSEMNVSTLELGDSALYLCASSSGLAGGQETQYFGPGTRLLVL.